The entry below describes one TCR beta chain. The target antigen is unknown. The sample is drawn from a study of cytomegalovirus exposure and HLA in healthy donors. Trimming removed 3 bases at V and 2 bases at J, with 19 bases between. The length of the CDR3 is 17 residues. CDR1 and CDR2 from the germline V gene are MNHNS and SASEGT. The PCR contained 60 Vbeta and 13 Jbeta primers. Produced via immunoSEQ multiplex PCR; TCRdb's table is partial and in-frame only. The sample comprises approximately 120,000 clones, less than 90% of which are singletons, and over 15% rests with the top ten. Study results and caveats: Investigators reported 150 to 200 TCR beta chains as tied to cytomegalovirus.

V gene TRBV6-1 combines with J gene TRBJ2-5; possibly TRBD2 for D (5 bases). The origin of this receptor is a man between 18 and 29 years old in good health and CMV-seropositive. The specimen was PBMCs. The DNA for the CDR3 is TGTGCCAGCAGTGATTCAGTTGCCCCGAGGGCGCAAGAGACCCAGTACTTC. Amino acid sequence: CASSDSVAPRAQETQYF.